This passage covers 7 T cell receptor beta chains from one sample sequenced in a study of OX40 agonist ivuxolimab in advanced cancers. Produced via immunoSEQ multiplex PCR; TCRdb's table is partial and in-frame only. Of tens of thousands of clones in the sample, around 92% are singletons; the top ten hold around a third. The sequenced sample was CD4+ or CD8+ T cells sorted from blood, obtained in a trial of the OX40 agonist ivuxolimab. These receptor sequences come from an adult with an advanced solid tumor such as melanoma, head and neck, liver or kidney cancer.

The V gene is TRBV25-1, the J gene TRBJ1-1; D possibly corresponds to TRBD1 (6 bases). Germline V gene sequence: CDR1 MGHDK, CDR2 SYGVNS. This CDR3 is 13 amino acids long. V was trimmed by 6 bases and J by 5 bases, leaving 13 bases between them. CDR3 sequence: CASSETGRTEAFF. DNA of the CDR3: TGTGCCAGCAGCGAGACAGGAAGGACTGAAGCTTTCTTT.

This sequence joins TRBV27 and TRBJ2-3; D possibly corresponds to TRBD2 (6 bases). With 1 base removed from V and 1 base from J, the gap between germline ends came to 9 bases. The CDR3 spans 15 residues. Germline CDR1 is MNHEY and CDR2 is SMNVEV (reference sequence). The CDR3 region is CASSLLTGGTDTQYF. The CDR3 nucleotides are TGTGCCAGCAGTTTATTAACGGGAGGCACAGATACGCAGTATTTT.

The gene calls are TRBV27 and TRBJ1-5, with no clear D. CDR1 and CDR2 from the germline V gene are MNHEY and SMNVEV (reference sequence). Trimming pared 5 bases from V and 5 bases from J, leaving 13 bases between. There are 14 residues in the CDR3. The CDR3: CASSHPGLHQPQHF. CDR3 DNA: TGTGCCAGCAGTCACCCCGGGCTACATCAGCCCCAGCATTTT.

This clone was observed once. The rearrangement uses TRBV4-3 and TRBJ1-3; D is uncertain. CDR1 and CDR2 (germline): LGHNA, YSLEER. The CDR3 sequence is 15 residues long. V dropped 0 bases and J dropped 0 bases, with 6 bases sitting between them. The CDR3 nucleotides are TGCGCCAGCAGCCAAGATGGAGCCTCTGGAAACACCATATATTTT. Amino acid sequence: CASSQDGASGNTIYF.

This clone was seen once. This chain uses TRBV27 with TRBJ2-1; 11 bases agree with TRBD2. There are 15 residues in the CDR3. Per the germline V gene, CDR1 is MNHEY and CDR2 is SMNVEV (reference sequence). J lost 7 bases, V lost 3 bases, and 5 bases had no gene match. CDR3 DNA sequence: TGTGCCAGCAGTTTGGGACTAGCGGCAACTAATGAGCAGTTCTTC. Translation: CASSLGLAATNEQFF.

V is TRBV6-5 and J is TRBJ2-2, with D hard to call. The CDR3 sequence is 13 residues long. V lost 7 bases to trimming and J lost 1 base, with 7 bases between them. Germline V gene sequence: CDR1 MNHEY, CDR2 SVGAGI. CDR3 in DNA: TGTGCCAGCATGGGCGTGAACACCGGGGAGCTGTTTTTT. Amino acids: CASMGVNTGELFF.

This clone was seen a few times. The chain carries TRBV6-1 and TRBJ1-4; a possible D gene is TRBD1 (5 bases). The CDR3 contains 11 residues. Trimming removed 6 bases from V and 12 bases from J, with 11 bases in between. CDR1 and CDR2 from the germline V gene are MNHNS and SASEGT. The CDR3 protein is CASRKGTQLFF. DNA of the CDR3: TGTGCCAGCAGGAAGGGGACTCAACTGTTTTTT.